The 32 T cell receptor beta chains given below trace back to one sample, sequenced in a study of OX40 agonist ivuxolimab in advanced cancers. Measured with immunoSEQ multiplex PCR; TCRdb has only the in-frame clones, and not every one. Of 50,000 to 65,000 clones detected, approximately 86% appear once; the ten largest clones hold approximately 1.1%. Sample: CD4+ or CD8+ T cells sorted from blood, taken in a trial of the OX40 agonist ivuxolimab. These receptors were collected from an adult with an advanced solid tumor such as melanoma, head and neck, liver or kidney cancer.

This chain joins TRBV7-2 and TRBJ2-7, with TRBD1 identical over 7 bases. V gave up 3 bases and J gave up 4 bases; unmatched junction bases: 6. Looked up from germline, CDR1 is SGHTA and CDR2 is FQGNSA. The CDR3 has 14 amino acids. CDR3 DNA: TGTGCCAGCAGCTTGGCAGGGGGTCCGTACGAGCAGTACTTC. Translated: CASSLAGGPYEQYF.

This clone was counted a single time. The chain joins TRBV5-6 to TRBJ2-5; D perhaps matches TRBD1 (5 bases). V lost 1 base, J lost 5 bases, and 18 bases lay in between. The germline V gene encodes CDR1 SGHDT and CDR2 YYEEEE. This CDR3 has 16 amino acids. The CDR3 bases are TGTGCCAGCAGCTTGTACCTAGGGGATCAAATGGAGACCCAGTACTTC. It specifies CASSLYLGDQMETQYF.

The rearrangement joins TRBV15 to TRBJ1-1; no clear D. Germline V gene data show CDR1 as LNHNV and CDR2 as YYDKDF (reference sequence). Trimming took 0 bases from V and 4 from J, leaving 15 bases between them. The CDR3 contains 16 residues. DNA for the CDR3: TGTGCCACCAGCAGAGATTTGATTTCCCCGGGCACTGAAGCTTTCTTT. Translation: CATSRDLISPGTEAFF.

This chain links TRBV4-3 with TRBJ2-1; D is tentatively TRBD1 or TRBD2 (5 bases each). The germline V gene has CDR1 LGHNA and CDR2 YSLEER. V was trimmed by 0 bases and J by 8 bases, leaving 17 bases between them. The CDR3 loop spans 16 amino acids. The CDR3 loop is CASSQEVSSKGHEQFF. DNA for the CDR3: TGCGCCAGCAGCCAAGAGGTCAGCTCAAAGGGACATGAGCAGTTCTTC.

The rearrangement uses TRBV28 and TRBJ2-7; 10 bases align to TRBD1. The CDR3 has 17 amino acids. Trimming took 3 bases from V and 1 from J; bases not matched to a gene: 9. The germline V gene has CDR1 MDHEN and CDR2 SYDVKM. The CDR3 protein is CASSLLPGTGVSYEQYF. CDR3 bases: TGTGCCAGCAGTTTGTTGCCCGGGACAGGGGTTTCCTACGAGCAGTACTTC.

V usage is TRBV2 and J usage is TRBJ2-4; D perhaps matches TRBD2 (6 bases). V was clipped by 7 bases and J by 6 bases, with 13 bases between them. Germline lookup yields CDR1 SNHLY and CDR2 FYNNEI. The CDR3 totals 13 residues. The CDR3 DNA sequence: TGTGCCAGCACACGGGAGTCCGGAAACATTCAGTACTTC. Amino acid sequence: CASTRESGNIQYF.

CDR3 bases: TGTGCCAGCTCACCGATTTCGAGCTCCTACGAGCAGTACTTC. It codes for CASSPISSSYEQYF. V usage is TRBV18 and J usage is TRBJ2-7, with D unresolved. The CDR3 is 14 residues long. CDR1 is KGHSH, CDR2 LQKENI, per germline. V gave up 3 bases and J gave up 0 bases, with 9 bases separating them.

This clone has only a few counts. J is TRBJ1-1 and V is TRBV30, with a tentative D call TRBD1 (5 bases). The ends were cut back, 0 bases at V and 10 bases at J, with 18 bases in the middle. The CDR3 is made up of 14 amino acids. Looked up from germline, CDR1 is GTSNPN and CDR2 is SVGIG (reference sequence). CDR3 bases: TGTGCCTGGAGTGTATATGGGGGTCAGGCTCCAGCTTTCTTT. It translates to CAWSVYGGQAPAFF.

V usage is TRBV7-2 and J usage is TRBJ2-1, with 9 bases identical to TRBD2. The CDR3 covers 16 residues. Germline V gives CDR1 SGHTA, CDR2 FQGNSA. V shed 3 bases, J shed 2 bases, and the junction held 5 bases outside the gene matches. The DNA of the CDR3 is TGTGCCAGCAGCTTCACGACTAGCGGAACCTACAATGAGCAGTTCTTC. Protein sequence: CASSFTTSGTYNEQFF.

The J gene is TRBJ1-1, the V gene TRBV28; D remains unclear. CDR3 length: 11 amino acids. Germline lookup yields CDR1 MDHEN and CDR2 SYDVKM. The CDR3 nucleotides read TGTGTAGCTTCTAGGGACACTGAAGCTTTCTTT. This sequence encodes CVASRDTEAFF.

The chain couples TRBV5-1 to TRBJ2-5; the D is unclear. The CDR3 has 14 amino acids. Germline V CDR1 and CDR2: SGHRS, YFSETQ. The ends were cut back, 0 bases at V and 1 base at J, with 7 bases in the middle. The CDR3 DNA sequence: TGCGCCAGCAGCTTGGTTGGTACCCAAGAGACCCAGTACTTC. It encodes CASSLVGTQETQYF.

The V gene is TRBV9, the J gene TRBJ2-1; possible D gene TRBD2, 5 bases. Looked up from germline, CDR1 is SGDLS and CDR2 is YYNGEE. V was shortened by 4 bases and J by 8 bases, with 10 bases between the two germline ends. CDR3 length equals 12 residues. CDR3 sequence: CASSLQLDEQFF. DNA of the CDR3: TGTGCCAGCAGCCTGCAACTAGATGAGCAGTTCTTC.

This chain uses TRBV6-1 with TRBJ1-3; unclear D gene. The length of the CDR3 is 13 residues. Trimming took 7 bases from V and 0 from J, leaving 7 bases between them. The germline V gene has CDR1 MNHNS and CDR2 SASEGT. CDR3 nucleotide sequence: TGTGCCAGCACTTCTAACTCTGGAAACACCATATATTTT. Amino acids: CASTSNSGNTIYF.

The chain joins TRBV25-1 to TRBJ1-1; D gene ambiguous. CDR1 MGHDK and CDR2 SYGVNS come from the germline V gene. The V end lost 4 bases, the J end lost 0 bases, and 12 bases lay between the germline ends. The CDR3 loop spans 15 amino acids. CDR3 region: CASSATDLMNTEAFF. CDR3 sequence (DNA): TGTGCCAGCAGTGCTACAGATCTCATGAACACTGAAGCTTTCTTT. The complete variable domain, with remaining parts taken from reference TRBV25-1 and TRBJ1-1, reads EADIYQTPRYLVIGTGKKITLECSQTMGHDKMYWYQQDPGMELHLIHYSYGVNSTEKGDLSSESTVSRIRTEHFPLTLESARPSHTSQYLCASSATDLMNTEAFFGQGTRLTVV.

The chain recombines TRBV6-4 with TRBJ2-3, with 7 bases matching TRBD1. The CDR3 totals 16 residues. In germline, CDR1 is MRHNA, CDR2 SNTAGT. With 8 bases clipped from V and 2 bases from J, the junction kept 13 bases outside the gene matches. CDR3 loop: CASSEQGTDPTDTQYF. The DNA for the CDR3 is TGTGCCAGCTCCGAGCAAGGGACAGACCCCACAGATACGCAGTATTTT.

The chain couples TRBV6-6 to TRBJ2-5, with no clear D. The CDR3 totals 14 residues. Trimming removed 0 bases from V and 3 bases from J, with 8 bases in between. Germline V gene sequence: CDR1 MNHNY, CDR2 SVGAGI (reference sequence). The CDR3 is CASSYSGDEETQYF. The CDR3 coding sequence is TGTGCCAGCAGTTACTCTGGGGATGAAGAGACCCAGTACTTC.

The chain has TRBV4-1 and TRBJ1-3; D call uncertain. CDR3 length: 14 amino acids. CDR1 and CDR2 from the germline V gene are MGHRA and YSYEKL. Trimming removed 2 bases at V and 3 bases at J, with 8 bases between. The CDR3 coding sequence is TGCGCCAGCAGCCAAACAGTGATTGGAAACACCATATATTTT. Translation gives CASSQTVIGNTIYF.

The chain joins TRBV30 to TRBJ2-2, with 9 bases identical to TRBD2. Germline loops: CDR1 GTSNPN, CDR2 SVGIG (reference sequence). J was trimmed by 3 bases and V by 4 bases; bases with no gene match: 6. CDR3 length equals 15 residues. The CDR3 DNA sequence: TGTGCCTGGAATAGCGGGAGAGGTTACACCGGGGAGCTGTTTTTT. Its translation is CAWNSGRGYTGELFF.

This rearrangement joins TRBV28 to TRBJ1-2, with 7 bases lining up with TRBD1. After removal of 2 bases from V and 4 bases from J, the junction contained 7 bases not matched to a gene. The CDR3 contains 15 residues. Per germline, CDR1 MDHEN and CDR2 SYDVKM. This CDR3 reads CASSLVRTGGYGYTF. In DNA, the CDR3 is TGTGCCAGCAGTTTAGTCCGGACAGGAGGCTATGGCTACACCTTC.

V is TRBV2 and J is TRBJ2-7; the match to TRBD1 covers 11 bases. CDR1 is SNHLY and CDR2 is FYNNEI in the germline V gene. V trimming: 7 bases; J trimming: 6 bases; junction bases outside the gene matches: 5. This CDR3 has 13 residues. Written as DNA, the CDR3 is TGTGCCAGCAAGATGGACAGGGGGCGCGAGCAGTACTTC. It specifies CASKMDRGREQYF.

The V call is TRBV7-2, the J call TRBJ1-1; no firm D call. V was trimmed by 1 base and J by 1 base, leaving 7 bases between them. The CDR3 has 14 amino acids. In germline, CDR1 is SGHTA, CDR2 FQGNSA. Written as DNA, the CDR3 is TGTGCCAGCAGCTTAGTTGTCGGGAACACTGAAGCTTTCTTT. It yields the protein CASSLVVGNTEAFF.

The chain recombines TRBV11-1 with TRBJ2-7; D uncertain. V lost 11 bases and J lost 0, with 14 bases in between. The CDR3 is 13 amino acids. Germline-derived CDR1 and CDR2 are SGHAT and FQDESV (reference sequence). The CDR3 region is CAPLSRISYEQYF. CDR3 sequence (DNA): TGTGCCCCCTTAAGTCGGATCTCCTACGAGCAGTACTTC.

V usage is TRBV12-5 and J usage is TRBJ2-2; no firm D call. V lost 4 bases and J lost 0, with 9 bases in between. CDR3 length: 15 residues. Germline V gene data show CDR1 as LGHNT and CDR2 as FRNRAP. For the CDR3, the DNA is TGTGCTAGTGGTTCATACACCACGAACACCGGGGAGCTGTTTTTT. This sequence encodes CASGSYTTNTGELFF. Full variable domain (missing parts from reference TRBV12-5 and TRBJ2-2): DARVTQTPRHKVTEMGQEVTMRCQPILGHNTVFWYRQTMMQGLELLAYFRNRAPLDDSGMPKDRFSAEMPDATLATLKIQPSEPRDSAVYFCASGSYTTNTGELFFGEGSRLTVL.

In this sample, this clone turned up a few times. Other DNA sequences in the sample encode the same CDR3. The V gene is TRBV28, the J gene TRBJ2-5, with 7 bases lining up with TRBD2. Trimming cost V 5 bases and J 5 bases; bases outside gene matches: 5. Germline CDR1 MDHEN, CDR2 SYDVKM. This CDR3 has 13 residues. The CDR3 sequence is CASSLGLEETQYF. CDR3 nucleotides: TGTGCCAGCAGTCTTGGACTAGAGGAGACCCAGTACTTC.

The chain has TRBV5-8 and TRBJ2-7; 10 bases line up with TRBD1. J was trimmed by 3 bases and V by 7 bases; bases with no gene match: 4. CDR1 and CDR2 (germline): SGHTS, YDEGEE. The CDR3 contains 13 residues. The CDR3 sequence: CASVRDRGYEQYF. DNA for the CDR3: TGTGCCAGCGTCAGGGACAGGGGCTACGAGCAGTACTTC.

This chain uses TRBV30 with TRBJ2-1, with D possibly called TRBD1 or TRBD2 (5 bases each). V lost 7 bases, J lost 7 bases, and 11 bases lay in between. Per germline, CDR1 GTSNPN and CDR2 SVGIG (reference sequence). The CDR3 length is 11 residues. The CDR3: CAFNWGNEQFF. CDR3 DNA sequence: TGTGCCTTCAACTGGGGGAATGAGCAGTTCTTC.

This rearrangement joins TRBV15 to TRBJ1-5, with D possibly being TRBD1 (6 bases). V was clipped by 0 bases and J by 5 bases, with 11 bases between them. This CDR3 region has 15 residues. Germline V lookup: CDR1 LNHNV, CDR2 YYDKDF (reference sequence). The CDR3 DNA sequence: TGTGCCACCAGCAGAGATCAGGGGCGCGATCAGCCCCAGCATTTT. As protein: CATSRDQGRDQPQHF.

The chain combines TRBV5-1 with TRBJ1-6; D uncertain. Per the germline V gene, CDR1 is SGHRS and CDR2 is YFSETQ. The length of the CDR3 is 14 residues. The V and J ends lost 0 bases and 3 bases respectively, with 4 bases between them. The DNA for the CDR3 is TGCGCCAGCAGCTTGGCGGGCTATAATTCACCCCTCCACTTT. Encoded protein: CASSLAGYNSPLHF. Variable domain in full (rest from reference TRBV5-1 and TRBJ1-6): KAGVTQTPRYLIKTRGQQVTLSCSPISGHRSVSWYQQTPGQGLQFLFEYFSETQRNKGNFPGRFSGRQFSNSRSEMNVSTLELGDSALYLCASSLAGYNSPLHFGNGTRLTVT.

As to this clone: A junction end diverges from the germline sequence, so it may reflect a read error. V gene TRBV11-2 combines with J gene TRBJ2-1; 9 bases match TRBD2. The CDR3 has 14 amino acids. Germline V gives CDR1 SGHAT, CDR2 FQNNGV. The CDR3, as DNA: TGTGCCAGCAGTTTAGCGGGAGACACTAGTGAGCAGTTCTTC. Its translation is CASSLAGDTSEQFF.

On this clone itself: Other DNA sequences within the sample encode an identical CDR3. The genes are TRBV25-1 and TRBJ2-1; TRBD2 aligns across 7 bases. Germline CDR1 is MGHDK and CDR2 is SYGVNS. V lost 4 bases and J lost 10; bases outside the gene matches: 4. CDR3 length: 12 amino acids. The CDR3 sequence is CASSAGGREQFF. As DNA, the CDR3 is TGTGCCAGCAGTGCGGGGGGTCGGGAGCAGTTCTTC.

V is TRBV19 and J is TRBJ2-7; D is perhaps TRBD1 (6 bases). Germline values: CDR1 LNHDA, CDR2 SQIVND (reference sequence). Trimming removed 8 bases from V and 6 bases from J, with 20 bases in between. The CDR3 length is 14 residues. CDR3 nucleotides: TGTGCCAGTGCGGCAGGGGCCTCGCTCTTCGAGCAGTACTTC. Translating it yields CASAAGASLFEQYF.

This clone was detected only once. The rearrangement joins TRBV10-2 to TRBJ1-2; tentatively, D is TRBD1 (6 bases). The CDR3 loop spans 13 amino acids. V lost 7 bases and J 2 bases, leaving 11 bases between the germline ends. The germline V gene has CDR1 WSHSY and CDR2 SAAADI. CDR3 in amino acids: CASTRGPNYGYTF. CDR3 in DNA: TGCGCCAGCACCCGGGGGCCAAACTATGGCTACACCTTC.